A selection of T cell receptor beta chains follows, all from one sample in a study of shared clonotypes between healthy human individuals. Sequencing used immunoSEQ multiplex PCR; TCRdb keeps in-frame clones, though not all of them. The profile covers about 2 million clones, with about 95% appearing a single time and 1% to 1.5% taken by the ten largest. The sample consisted of naive CD8+ T cells sorted from blood. The receptors were sampled from a man aged 18-30 years in good health. CDR3s include the opening cysteine and the closing phenylalanine or tryptophan. Fields, in order: clone size, J gene, V gene, D gene, CDR3 protein, CDR3 DNA. The D gene is left open where the match is weak. Size values are once, few and many counts, or a class for expanded clones, and some rows have none.

clone size: NA
J gene: TRBJ2-6
V gene: TRBV4-3
D gene: TRBD1
CDR3 protein: CASSLKGQGEANVLTF
CDR3 DNA: TGCGCCAGCAGCCTGAAGGGACAGGGCGAGGCCAACGTCCTGACTTTC

clone size: NA
J gene: TRBJ2-1
V gene: TRBV13
D gene: TRBD2
CDR3 protein: CASIILAGGPTPQFF
CDR3 DNA: TGTGCCAGTATCATTCTAGCGGGAGGGCCTACTCCGCAGTTCTTC

clone size: NA
J gene: TRBJ2-3
V gene: TRBV11-2
D gene: NA
CDR3 protein: CASSPRDGTDTQYF
CDR3 DNA: TGTGCCAGCAGCCCGCGGGACGGCACAGATACGCAGTATTTT

clone size: NA
J gene: TRBJ2-7
V gene: TRBV28
D gene: NA
CDR3 protein: CASSFNSYEQYF
CDR3 DNA: TGTGCCAGCAGTTTTAACTCCTACGAGCAGTACTTC

clone size: once
J gene: TRBJ2-2
V gene: TRBV10-1
D gene: TRBD2
CDR3 protein: CASSGVRLAGAIDTGELFF
CDR3 DNA: TGCGCCAGCAGTGGAGTGAGACTAGCGGGAGCGATAGACACCGGGGAGCTGTTTTTT

clone size: NA
J gene: TRBJ1-1
V gene: TRBV4-1
D gene: NA
CDR3 protein: CASSLTGFTTEAFF
CDR3 DNA: TGCGCCAGCAGCCTTACAGGGTTCACCACTGAAGCTTTCTTT

clone size: once
J gene: TRBJ1-5
V gene: TRBV7-9
D gene: NA
CDR3 protein: CASSSGAGQPQHF
CDR3 DNA: TGTGCCAGCAGCTCTGGCGCCGGGCAGCCCCAGCATTTT

clone size: NA
J gene: TRBJ2-2
V gene: TRBV11-2
D gene: NA
CDR3 protein: CASSLVTGLHTGELFF
CDR3 DNA: TGTGCCAGCAGCTTAGTGACGGGACTCCACACCGGGGAGCTGTTTTTT

clone size: NA
J gene: TRBJ2-3
V gene: TRBV7-8
D gene: TRBD2
CDR3 protein: CASSEALAGGRVTDTQYF
CDR3 DNA: TGTGCCAGCAGCGAGGCGCTAGCGGGGGGTCGGGTCACAGATACGCAGTATTTT

clone size: NA
J gene: TRBJ2-1
V gene: TRBV27
D gene: TRBD2
CDR3 protein: CASSSSGGPPFF
CDR3 DNA: TGTGCCAGCAGTTCTAGCGGGGGCCCACCGTTCTTC

clone size: NA
J gene: TRBJ2-1
V gene: TRBV7-8
D gene: NA
CDR3 protein: CASSLGGTEQFF
CDR3 DNA: TGTGCCAGCAGCTTAGGGGGAACTGAGCAGTTCTTC

clone size: once
J gene: TRBJ2-3
V gene: TRBV11-2
D gene: TRBD2
CDR3 protein: CASSFRGLAGGSSTDTQYF
CDR3 DNA: TGTGCCAGCAGCTTTCGCGGACTAGCGGGAGGTTCGAGCACAGATACGCAGTATTTT

clone size: few
J gene: TRBJ2-1
V gene: TRBV7-9
D gene: NA
CDR3 protein: CASSPPALDEQFF
CDR3 DNA: TGTGCCAGCAGCCCACCAGCCCTAGATGAGCAGTTCTTC

clone size: NA
J gene: TRBJ2-7
V gene: TRBV27
D gene: TRBD1
CDR3 protein: CASSLTGAYEQYF
CDR3 DNA: TGTGCCAGCAGCCTTACAGGGGCCTACGAGCAGTACTTC

clone size: once
J gene: TRBJ2-7
V gene: TRBV4-1
D gene: NA
CDR3 protein: CASSQPADATYEQYF
CDR3 DNA: TGCGCCAGCAGTCAACCAGCAGATGCTACCTACGAGCAGTACTTC

clone size: NA
J gene: TRBJ2-7
V gene: TRBV27
D gene: TRBD1
CDR3 protein: CASSFLDREPDEQYF
CDR3 DNA: TGTGCCAGCAGTTTCCTTGACAGGGAGCCGGACGAGCAGTACTTC

clone size: NA
J gene: TRBJ2-3
V gene: TRBV5-1
D gene: TRBD2
CDR3 protein: CASSSRLAGGPGTDTQYF
CDR3 DNA: TGCGCCAGCAGCTCCCGACTAGCGGGGGGGCCTGGCACAGATACGCAGTATTTT

clone size: NA
J gene: TRBJ2-7
V gene: TRBV29-1
D gene: TRBD2
CDR3 protein: CSVAGTSRYPYEQYF
CDR3 DNA: TGCAGCGTGGCCGGGACTAGCAGATACCCCTACGAGCAGTACTTC

clone size: NA
J gene: TRBJ1-2
V gene: TRBV7-2
D gene: NA
CDR3 protein: CASSSAGGDYGYTF
CDR3 DNA: TGTGCCAGCAGCTCCGCGGGAGGGGATTATGGCTACACCTTC

clone size: NA
J gene: TRBJ1-1
V gene: TRBV4-1
D gene: NA
CDR3 protein: CASSFQQGNTEAFF
CDR3 DNA: TGCGCCAGCAGCTTTCAACAGGGGAACACTGAAGCTTTCTTT

clone size: NA
J gene: TRBJ1-2
V gene: TRBV27
D gene: NA
CDR3 protein: CATRDRTYGYTF
CDR3 DNA: TGTGCCACCAGGGACCGCACCTATGGCTACACCTTC

clone size: once
J gene: TRBJ2-1
V gene: TRBV4-1
D gene: TRBD2
CDR3 protein: CASSQLAGANNEQFF
CDR3 DNA: TGCGCCAGCAGCCAACTAGCGGGGGCTAACAATGAGCAGTTCTTC

clone size: NA
J gene: TRBJ1-5
V gene: TRBV2
D gene: TRBD1
CDR3 protein: CASSEATGDPHQPQHF
CDR3 DNA: TGTGCCAGCAGTGAAGCGACAGGGGACCCACACCAGCCCCAGCATTTT

clone size: NA
J gene: TRBJ1-2
V gene: TRBV30
D gene: NA
CDR3 protein: CAWSLYPGDNYGYTF
CDR3 DNA: TGTGCCTGGAGTCTATACCCGGGAGACAACTATGGCTACACCTTC

clone size: NA
J gene: TRBJ2-5
V gene: TRBV11-2
D gene: NA
CDR3 protein: CASSLGLGRETQYF
CDR3 DNA: TGTGCCAGCAGCTTAGGGCTCGGTAGGGAGACCCAGTACTTC

clone size: NA
J gene: TRBJ2-1
V gene: TRBV27
D gene: TRBD1
CDR3 protein: CASSRDRSYNEQFF
CDR3 DNA: TGTGCCAGCAGTAGGGACAGGTCCTACAATGAGCAGTTCTTC

clone size: NA
J gene: TRBJ2-1
V gene: TRBV27
D gene: NA
CDR3 protein: CASSLQGYFNEQFF
CDR3 DNA: TGTGCCAGCAGTCTCCAGGGATACTTCAATGAGCAGTTCTTC

clone size: NA
J gene: TRBJ2-7
V gene: TRBV11-2
D gene: TRBD2
CDR3 protein: CASSFAGRAGEQYF
CDR3 DNA: TGTGCCAGCAGCTTTGCCGGGAGGGCCGGCGAGCAGTACTTC

clone size: NA
J gene: TRBJ2-5
V gene: TRBV13
D gene: TRBD2
CDR3 protein: CASSRSGKETQYF
CDR3 DNA: TGTGCCAGCAGCAGAAGCGGGAAGGAGACCCAGTACTTC

clone size: NA
J gene: TRBJ2-7
V gene: TRBV27
D gene: NA
CDR3 protein: CASSSFTTGSVYEQYF
CDR3 DNA: TGTGCCAGCAGTTCATTCACGACAGGTAGTGTGTACGAGCAGTACTTC

clone size: NA
J gene: TRBJ2-7
V gene: TRBV7-8
D gene: TRBD1
CDR3 protein: CASSLAMDRETYEQYF
CDR3 DNA: TGTGCCAGCAGCTTAGCAATGGACAGGGAAACCTACGAGCAGTACTTC

clone size: NA
J gene: TRBJ2-7
V gene: TRBV4-1
D gene: NA
CDR3 protein: CASSQEVGVYEQYF
CDR3 DNA: TGCGCCAGCAGCCAAGAAGTTGGAGTATACGAGCAGTACTTC

clone size: once
J gene: TRBJ2-7
V gene: TRBV9
D gene: TRBD1
CDR3 protein: CASSPGQASYEQYF
CDR3 DNA: TGTGCCAGCAGCCCGGGACAGGCTTCCTACGAGCAGTACTTC

clone size: NA
J gene: TRBJ1-1
V gene: TRBV5-1
D gene: NA
CDR3 protein: CASSSLGGTEAFF
CDR3 DNA: TGCGCCAGCAGCTCATTGGGTGGCACTGAAGCTTTCTTT

clone size: NA
J gene: TRBJ2-4
V gene: TRBV30
D gene: NA
CDR3 protein: CAWSVGVGVAKNIQYF
CDR3 DNA: TGTGCCTGGAGTGTAGGGGTAGGCGTAGCCAAAAACATTCAGTACTTC

clone size: NA
J gene: TRBJ1-5
V gene: TRBV7-3
D gene: NA
CDR3 protein: CASSLQLNQPQHF
CDR3 DNA: TGTGCCAGCAGCTTACAGCTCAATCAGCCCCAGCATTTT

clone size: NA
J gene: TRBJ1-6
V gene: TRBV7-9
D gene: TRBD1
CDR3 protein: CASSLLQGDSPLHF
CDR3 DNA: TGTGCCAGCAGCTTACTACAGGGGGATTCACCCCTCCACTTT

clone size: NA
J gene: TRBJ2-2
V gene: TRBV18
D gene: NA
CDR3 protein: CASSPSSVSGELFF
CDR3 DNA: TGTGCCAGCTCACCTTCTAGCGTGTCCGGGGAGCTGTTTTTT

clone size: once
J gene: TRBJ2-7
V gene: TRBV6-1
D gene: NA
CDR3 protein: CASSAWSGGRYYEQYF
CDR3 DNA: TGTGCCAGCAGTGCCTGGTCAGGGGGGCGTTACTACGAGCAGTACTTC

clone size: NA
J gene: TRBJ2-1
V gene: TRBV7-9
D gene: NA
CDR3 protein: CASGMNEQFF
CDR3 DNA: TGTGCCAGCGGGATGAATGAGCAGTTCTTC

clone size: NA
J gene: TRBJ2-7
V gene: TRBV4-1
D gene: TRBD2
CDR3 protein: CASSQNSGSYEQYF
CDR3 DNA: TGCGCCAGCAGCCAGAATAGCGGGAGTTACGAGCAGTACTTC

clone size: NA
J gene: TRBJ1-2
V gene: TRBV5-8
D gene: TRBD1
CDR3 protein: CALTDRVSYGYTF
CDR3 DNA: TGTGCCCTCACAGACAGGGTTAGCTATGGCTACACCTTC

clone size: NA
J gene: TRBJ1-1
V gene: TRBV19
D gene: NA
CDR3 protein: CASSIGAGLLNTEAFF
CDR3 DNA: TGTGCCAGTAGTATTGGGGCAGGGTTACTGAACACTGAAGCTTTCTTT

clone size: NA
J gene: TRBJ2-5
V gene: TRBV28
D gene: NA
CDR3 protein: CASPRRAQVRQETQYF
CDR3 DNA: TGTGCCAGCCCCCGGCGGGCCCAAGTAAGACAAGAGACCCAGTACTTC